This TCR beta chain was sequenced during a study of shared clonotypes between healthy human individuals. Study-level findings and limits: It was anticipated that sequencing depth would influence how many clonotypes donors shared. Investigators collected only blood, and repertoires in tissues likely differ.

On this clone itself: Its antigen remains unknown.

In the original analysis: Owing to the provision of junction-only sequences devoid of quality scores by immunoSEQ, filtering differed. Assay used: immunoSEQ multiplex PCR; TCRdb lists only in-frame clones, some missing. V and J calls plus clone size are reproduced from that table; the DNA served to infer D and trimming. Of 150,000 to 200,000 clones listed, about 66% are singletons. The TCR originated in a man younger than 45 in good health. Sequences were obtained from memory CD4+ T cells sorted from blood. Subset indicated: CD45RA-negative fraction.

In nucleotides, the CDR3 is TGTGCCAGCAGCCCCCCCCCAGGTTTAGAGACCCAGTACTTC. This translates into CASSPPPGLETQYF. V usage is TRBV25-1 and J usage is TRBJ2-5; D is ambiguous. V was clipped by 6 bases and J by 4 bases, with 15 bases between them. CDR1 MGHDK and CDR2 SYGVNS come from the germline V gene. The CDR3 length is 14 residues. Complete variable domain (other parts from reference TRBV25-1 and TRBJ2-5): EADIYQTPRYLVIGTGKKITLECSQTMGHDKMYWYQQDPGMELHLIHYSYGVNSTEKGDLSSESTVSRIRTEHFPLTLESARPSHTSQYLCASSPPPGLETQYFGPGTRLLVL.